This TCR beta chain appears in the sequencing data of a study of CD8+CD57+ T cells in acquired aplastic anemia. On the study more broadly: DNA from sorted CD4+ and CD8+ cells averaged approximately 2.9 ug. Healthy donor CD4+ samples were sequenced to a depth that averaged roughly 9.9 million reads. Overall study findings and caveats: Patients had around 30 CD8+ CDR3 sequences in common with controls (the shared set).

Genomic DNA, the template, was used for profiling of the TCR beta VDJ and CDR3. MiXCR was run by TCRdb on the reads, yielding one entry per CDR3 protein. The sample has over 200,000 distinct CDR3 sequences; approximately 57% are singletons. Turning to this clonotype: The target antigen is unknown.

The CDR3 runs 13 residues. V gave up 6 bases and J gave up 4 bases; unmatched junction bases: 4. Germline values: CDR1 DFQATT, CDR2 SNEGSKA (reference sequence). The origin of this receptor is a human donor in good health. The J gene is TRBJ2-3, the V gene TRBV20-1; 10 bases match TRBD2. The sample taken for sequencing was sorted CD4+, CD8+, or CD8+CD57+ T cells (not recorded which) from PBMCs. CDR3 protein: CSAEREGADTQYF. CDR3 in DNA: TGCAGTGCCGAGCGGGAGGGCGCAGATACGCAGTATTTT.